These 5 T cell receptor beta chains share one sample of origin, sequenced in a study of T cells in Graves' hyperthyroidism and ophthalmopathy. The CDR3 regions of TCR beta were amplified from RNA transcripts. The HTBI primer set served for first-round RT-PCR of the TCR CDR3. TCRdb reanalysed the multiplex PCR reads using MiXCR and keeps one entry per CDR3 protein. The table has fewer than 850,000 distinct CDR3 sequences, around a sixth seen once; the top ten hold around 16%. The sequenced material came from blood. These receptors were collected from a man between 50 and 59 years old with Graves' hyperthyroidism.

This clonotype occurred a few times. The chain employs TRBV5-1 and TRBJ1-2; 7 bases fit TRBD1. Germline V CDR1 and CDR2: SGHRS, YFSETQ. The CDR3 is made up of 14 amino acids. V dropped 4 bases and J dropped 2; count of bases not matched to a gene: 5. CDR3 loop: CASSQGQYNYGYTF. The CDR3 DNA reads TGCGCCAGCAGCCAGGGACAGTACAACTATGGCTACACCTTC.

The rearrangement uses TRBV5-1 and TRBJ2-7, with 7 bases aligning to TRBD2. After removal of 0 bases from V and 1 base from J, the junction contained 4 bases not matched to a gene. The length of the CDR3 is 15 residues. The V gene's germline CDR1 is SGHRS and CDR2 YFSETQ. The DNA for the CDR3 is TGCGCCAGCAGCTTGGCGTCTAGCGGTTCCTACGAGCAGTACTTC. Its translation is CASSLASSGSYEQYF.

The rearrangement uses TRBV27 and TRBJ2-3; 12 nucleotides align to TRBD2. Germline lookup yields CDR1 MNHEY and CDR2 SMNVEV (reference sequence). V shed 4 bases, J shed 6 bases, and the junction held 8 bases outside the gene matches. This CDR3 contains 16 residues. CDR3 loop: CASSYGRTSGMDTQYF. The CDR3 DNA sequence: TGTGCCAGCAGTTACGGGAGGACTAGCGGGATGGATACGCAGTATTTT.

This clonotype was observed many times. This rearrangement joins TRBV11-2 to TRBJ1-4; D is possibly TRBD1 (6 bases). The V gene lost 4 bases and the J gene lost 5 bases, with 17 bases spanning the gap. The CDR3 is made up of 16 amino acids. Germline CDR1 and CDR2: SGHAT and FQNNGV. This chain's CDR3 is CASSYSRGHPNEKLFF. The CDR3 coding sequence is TGTGCCAGCAGCTACAGCCGGGGACACCCCAATGAAAAACTGTTTTTT.

The table lists this clonotype with a few counts. The chain carries TRBV6-2 or TRBV6-3 and TRBJ2-7; D is unresolved. Trimming pared 0 bases from V and 0 bases from J, leaving 15 bases between. Germline CDR1 reads MNHEY; CDR2 reads SVGEGT. The CDR3 extends over 17 amino acids. The CDR3 loop reads CASSYSMLDWRSYEQYF. CDR3 nucleotides: TGTGCCAGCAGTTACTCGATGTTAGACTGGCGCTCCTACGAGCAGTACTTC.